The 27 T cell receptor beta chains in this list originate from one sample, sequenced in a study of T cell clusters in autoimmune cytopenias. TRB rearrangements were amplified by touch-down multiplex PCR with mixed TRB-A/B primers. Each CDR3 protein gets one entry in TCRdb, which reprocessed the multiplex PCR reads and gives no DNA. The sample table includes roughly 6,500 distinct CDR3 sequences. Each sample's input was around 270 ng genomic DNA, some 38,000 genome equivalents. These same data were also listed under a study on T cell repertoires in aging, cancer and after chemotherapy.

Sequenced input: peripheral blood. These receptors originate from a human donor in good health.

This clonotype counts as medium-sized by frequency. The V gene is TRBV12-3 or TRBV12-4, the J gene TRBJ2-2; TCRdb's D call, TRBD2, is unchecked because there is no DNA. The CDR3 covers 15 residues. The CDR3 spells CASSPARLNTGELFF.

This clonotype is labeled medium-sized based on frequency. J is TRBJ1-3 and V is TRBV7-6; TCRdb picks TRBD1, but there is no DNA to check that call. The CDR3 is 16 residues long. CDR1 SGHVS and CDR2 FNYEAQ come from the germline V gene. The CDR3 sequence: CASSPKVGQVADTIYF.

This clonotype is identified as medium-sized from frequency. This rearrangement joins TRBV19 to TRBJ2-3; as DNA is missing, the TRBD2 call by TCRdb cannot be tested. CDR3 length: 15 residues. The germline V gene has CDR1 LNHDA and CDR2 SQIVND (reference sequence). CDR3: CASSNSGRDTDTQYF.

Its frequency marks this clonotype as medium-sized. The chain recombines TRBV14 with TRBJ2-5. Germline lookup yields CDR1 SGHDN and CDR2 FVKESK. The CDR3 totals 12 residues. The CDR3: CASSQPKETQYF.

The chain recombines TRBV20-1 with TRBJ2-1; TCRdb lists TRBD2, though no DNA is available to test this call. The CDR3 has 14 residues. Germline CDR1 and CDR2: DFQATT and SNEGSKA (reference sequence). The CDR3 loop is CSARYGVGGRQQFF.

The V and J genes are TRBV13 and TRBJ1-6; TCRdb indicates TRBD1, and absent DNA this call remains unverified. Germline V gene sequence: CDR1 PRHDT, CDR2 FYEKMQ (reference sequence). The CDR3 is 14 residues long. This chain's CDR3 is CASSHGTGVSPLHF. The entire variable domain, with the rest obtained from reference TRBV13 and TRBJ1-6, is as follows: AAGVIQSPRHLIKEKRETATLKCYPIPRHDTVYWYQQGPGQDPQFLISFYEKMQSDKGSIPDRFSAQQFSDYHSELNMSSLELGDSALYFCASSHGTGVSPLHFGNGTRLTVT.

Frequency places this clonotype as medium-sized. The J gene is TRBJ1-2, the V gene TRBV5-1; TCRdb outputs TRBD1, but without DNA this stays unchecked. The CDR3 sequence is 17 residues long. From germline, CDR1 is SGHRS and CDR2 YFSETQ. CDR3 residues: CASSSSEGDSYNYGYTF.

This clonotype is deemed medium-sized (0.01 to 0.1%) by its frequency. The chain employs TRBV27 and TRBJ1-1. This CDR3 has 15 amino acids. Germline CDR1 is MNHEY and CDR2 is SMNVEV (reference sequence). The CDR3 loop is CASSPLGEPNTEAFF.

The chain employs TRBV6-2 or TRBV6-3 and TRBJ1-5; TCRdb's assignment of TRBD1 cannot be checked, as there is no DNA. From germline, CDR1 is MNHEY and CDR2 SVGEGT. This CDR3 is 13 amino acids long. CDR3 amino acids: CASHWGKDQPQHF.

The J gene is TRBJ2-1, the V gene TRBV7-2; with no DNA, the TCRdb D assignment of TRBD1 cannot be verified. Germline CDR1 reads SGHTA; CDR2 reads FQGNSA. CDR3 size: 16 residues. The CDR3 loop is CASSLTGGDPWNEQFF.

This CDR3 reads CATSDGQNYGYTF. The rearrangement joins TRBV5-5 to TRBJ1-2. Germline V lookup: CDR1 SGHKS, CDR2 YYEKEE (reference sequence). CDR3 size: 13 residues.

By frequency, this clonotype registers medium-sized (0.01 to 0.1%). The V call is TRBV13, the J call TRBJ1-6; TCRdb outputs TRBD1, but without DNA this stays unchecked. Germline assignment: CDR1 PRHDT and CDR2 FYEKMQ (reference sequence). There are 16 residues in the CDR3. This CDR3 reads CASSPRGGGYNSPLHF.

This clonotype counts as medium-sized by frequency. This chain connects TRBV19 to TRBJ2-7; TCRdb returns TRBD1, unconfirmable since there is no DNA. Looked up from germline, CDR1 is LNHDA and CDR2 is SQIVND (reference sequence). There are 12 residues in the CDR3. The CDR3 loop is CASNPGGGLRYF.

This clonotype is deemed medium-sized (0.01 to 0.1%) by its frequency. The chain joins TRBV6-1 to TRBJ2-3. There are 15 residues in the CDR3. CDR1 and CDR2 (germline): MNHNS, SASEGT. CDR3 sequence reads: CASTFLGASTDTQYF.

Its frequency marks this clonotype as medium-sized (0.01 to 0.1%). The chain carries TRBV29-1 and TRBJ2-3. CDR3 length: 14 amino acids. The germline gives CDR1 SQVTM, CDR2 ANQGSEA. CDR3: CSVEDIRKTDTQYF.

The rearrangement joins TRBV27 to TRBJ1-1; the TCRdb call, TRBD1, lacks DNA for checking. This CDR3 comprises 13 residues. CDR1 is MNHEY, CDR2 SMNVEV, per germline (reference sequence). The CDR3 sequence: CASIGGSNTEAFF.

The chain recombines TRBV7-6 with TRBJ1-3. This CDR3 is 16 amino acids long. Germline V gives CDR1 SGHVS, CDR2 FNYEAQ. CDR3: CASSPPPGSSGNTIYF.

V and J are TRBV24-1 and TRBJ2-2. This CDR3 is built from 15 residues. Germline CDR1 reads KGHDR; CDR2 reads SFDVKD. CDR3 sequence: CATSDSERDTGELFF.

This clonotype is deemed medium-sized by its frequency. V and J are TRBV6-2 or TRBV6-3 and TRBJ1-5; as DNA is missing, the TRBD1 call by TCRdb cannot be tested. CDR3 length equals 15 residues. Germline loops: CDR1 MNHEY, CDR2 SVGEGT. Here the CDR3 reads CASSYIQAGDQPQHF.

The chain links TRBV12-3 or TRBV12-4 to TRBJ2-7. The CDR3 is 14 amino acids. CDR3: CASTVDPRYYEQYF.

The gene calls are TRBV6-2 or TRBV6-3 and TRBJ1-5; TCRdb names TRBD1, which stays unverified in the absence of DNA. The germline V gene encodes CDR1 MNHEY and CDR2 SVGEGT. CDR3 length equals 14 residues. This CDR3 is CASSRDRGRTPQHF.

The rearrangement joins TRBV20-1 to TRBJ2-7. Germline V gene data show CDR1 as DFQATT and CDR2 as SNEGSKA (reference sequence). CDR3 size: 12 residues. The CDR3 loop reads CSARETPYEQYF.

The chain uses TRBV2 and TRBJ2-5; no DNA is available, so the TRBD1 call from TCRdb remains unchecked. Germline V CDR1 and CDR2: SNHLY, FYNNEI. This CDR3 is 15 amino acids long. This CDR3 is CASSSQGRGQETQYF.

The V gene is TRBV29-1, the J gene TRBJ2-3; there is no DNA to check the TCRdb D call of TRBD1. Germline V gene sequence: CDR1 SQVTM, CDR2 ANQGSEA. The CDR3 has 12 residues. The CDR3 loop is CSVPGQGDTQYF.

By frequency, this clonotype registers medium-sized. V gene TRBV18 combines with J gene TRBJ1-6; TCRdb returns TRBD1, unconfirmable since there is no DNA. The CDR3 has 15 amino acids. Germline V gives CDR1 KGHSH, CDR2 LQKENI. The CDR3 protein is CASSPGTGRRSPLHF.

The chain recombines TRBV20-1 with TRBJ2-1; TCRdb's D call, TRBD2, is unchecked because there is no DNA. CDR3 length: 15 residues. The germline CDR1 and CDR2 sequences are DFQATT and SNEGSKA (reference sequence). CDR3 protein: CSALGLDFSYNEQFF.

This clonotype is classed as medium-sized by frequency. The chain is built from TRBV6-5 and TRBJ1-3; checking the TCRdb D call of TRBD1 is not possible without DNA. The germline V gene encodes CDR1 MNHEY and CDR2 SVGAGI. The CDR3 sequence is 16 residues long. The CDR3 reads CASSYSRGGVGNTIYF.